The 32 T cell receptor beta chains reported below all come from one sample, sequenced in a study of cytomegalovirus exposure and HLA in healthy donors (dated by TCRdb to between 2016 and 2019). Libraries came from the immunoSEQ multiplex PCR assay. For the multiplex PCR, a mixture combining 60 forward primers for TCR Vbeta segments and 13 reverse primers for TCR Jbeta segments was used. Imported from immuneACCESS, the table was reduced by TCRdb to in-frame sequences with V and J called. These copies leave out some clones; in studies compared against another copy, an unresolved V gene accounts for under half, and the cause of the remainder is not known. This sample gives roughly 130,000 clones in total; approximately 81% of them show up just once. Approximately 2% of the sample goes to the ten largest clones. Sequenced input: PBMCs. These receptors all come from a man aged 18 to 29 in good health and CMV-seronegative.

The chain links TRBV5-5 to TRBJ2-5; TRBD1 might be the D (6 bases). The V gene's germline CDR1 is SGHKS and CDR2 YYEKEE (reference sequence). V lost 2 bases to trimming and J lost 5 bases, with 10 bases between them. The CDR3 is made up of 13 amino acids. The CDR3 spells CASSFQGLETQYF. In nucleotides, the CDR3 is TGTGCCAGCAGCTTTCAGGGGCTGGAGACCCAGTACTTC.

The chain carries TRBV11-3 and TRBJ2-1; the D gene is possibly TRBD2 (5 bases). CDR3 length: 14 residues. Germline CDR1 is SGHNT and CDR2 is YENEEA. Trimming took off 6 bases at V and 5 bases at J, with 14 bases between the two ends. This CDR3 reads CASSLTDGNNEQFF. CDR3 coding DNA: TGTGCCAGCAGTCTTACGGACGGGAACAATGAGCAGTTCTTC.

This CDR3 is CSVEEGTDGRGQQYF. As DNA, the CDR3 is TGCAGCGTTGAAGAAGGAACCGATGGCAGGGGGCAGCAGTACTTC. The gene calls are TRBV29-1 and TRBJ2-7; 8 bases map to TRBD1. CDR3 size: 15 residues. The germline CDR1 and CDR2 sequences are SQVTM and ANQGSEA. The J segment lost 8 bases and the V segment lost 0 bases, leaving 12 bases of the junction unmatched.

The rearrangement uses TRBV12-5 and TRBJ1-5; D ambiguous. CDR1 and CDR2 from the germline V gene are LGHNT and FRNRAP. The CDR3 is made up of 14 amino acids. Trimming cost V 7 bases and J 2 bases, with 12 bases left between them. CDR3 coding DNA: TGTGCTAGTGCCAAACAAAGTGGCAATCAGCCCCAGCATTTT. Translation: CASAKQSGNQPQHF.

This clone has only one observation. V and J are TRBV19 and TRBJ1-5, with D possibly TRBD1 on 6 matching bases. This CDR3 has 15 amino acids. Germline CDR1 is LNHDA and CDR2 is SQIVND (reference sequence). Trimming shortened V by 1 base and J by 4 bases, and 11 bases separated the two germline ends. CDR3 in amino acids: CASSIVRTANQPQHF. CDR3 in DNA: TGTGCCAGTAGTATAGTTAGGACAGCAAATCAGCCCCAGCATTTT.

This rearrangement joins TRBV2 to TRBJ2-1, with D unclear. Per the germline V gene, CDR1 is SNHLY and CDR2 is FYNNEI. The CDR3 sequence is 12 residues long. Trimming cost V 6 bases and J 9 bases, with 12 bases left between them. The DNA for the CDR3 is TGTGCCAGCAGAACGGTTTCCGCTGAGCAGTTCTTC. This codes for CASRTVSAEQFF.

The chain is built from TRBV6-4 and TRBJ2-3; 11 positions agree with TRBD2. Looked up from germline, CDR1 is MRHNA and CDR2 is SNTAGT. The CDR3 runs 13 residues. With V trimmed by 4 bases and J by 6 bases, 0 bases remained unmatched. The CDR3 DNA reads TGTGCCAGCAGTGCTAGCGGGAGGGATACGCAGTATTTT. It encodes CASSASGRDTQYF.

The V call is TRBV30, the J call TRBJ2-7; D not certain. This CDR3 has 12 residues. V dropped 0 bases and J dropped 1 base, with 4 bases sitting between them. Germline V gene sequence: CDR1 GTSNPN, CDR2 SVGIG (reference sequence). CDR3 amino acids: CAWSVMSYEQYF. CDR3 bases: TGTGCCTGGAGTGTTATGTCCTACGAGCAGTACTTC.

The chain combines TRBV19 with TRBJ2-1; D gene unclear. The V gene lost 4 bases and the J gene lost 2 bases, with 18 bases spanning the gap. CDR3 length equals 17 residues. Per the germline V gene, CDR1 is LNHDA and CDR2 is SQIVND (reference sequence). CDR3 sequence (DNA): TGTGCCAGTAGTACCCACGTGCCGCGCTCGGCCTACAATGAGCAGTTCTTC. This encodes CASSTHVPRSAYNEQFF. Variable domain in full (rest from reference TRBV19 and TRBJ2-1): DGGITQSPKYLFRKEGQNVTLSCEQNLNHDAMYWYRQDPGQGLRLIYYSQIVNDFQKGDIAEGYSVSREKKESFPLTVTSAQKNPTAFYLCASSTHVPRSAYNEQFFGPGTRLTVL.

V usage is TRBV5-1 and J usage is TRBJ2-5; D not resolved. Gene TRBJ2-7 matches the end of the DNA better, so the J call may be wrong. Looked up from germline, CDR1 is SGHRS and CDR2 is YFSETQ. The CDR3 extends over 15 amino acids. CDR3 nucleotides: TGCGCCAGCAGCTTGCTTGGCAGACACAATGACGAGCAGTACTTC. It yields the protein CASSLLGRHNDEQYF.

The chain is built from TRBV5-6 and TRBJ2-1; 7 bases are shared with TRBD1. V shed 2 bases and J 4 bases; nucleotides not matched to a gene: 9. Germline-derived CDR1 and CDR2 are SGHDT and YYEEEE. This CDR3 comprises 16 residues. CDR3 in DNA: TGTGCCAGCAGCTTATGGACAGGCCAGATTTACAATGAGCAGTTCTTC. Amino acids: CASSLWTGQIYNEQFF.

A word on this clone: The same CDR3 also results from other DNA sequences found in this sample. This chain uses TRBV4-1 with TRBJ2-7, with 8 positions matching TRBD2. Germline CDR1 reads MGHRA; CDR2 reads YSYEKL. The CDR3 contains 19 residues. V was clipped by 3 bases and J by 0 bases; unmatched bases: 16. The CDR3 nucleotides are TGCGCCAGCAGCCAGGTCATCAGCGGGAGAGGGGTTAGCTCCTACGAGCAGTACGTC. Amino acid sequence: CASSQVISGRGVSSYEQYV.

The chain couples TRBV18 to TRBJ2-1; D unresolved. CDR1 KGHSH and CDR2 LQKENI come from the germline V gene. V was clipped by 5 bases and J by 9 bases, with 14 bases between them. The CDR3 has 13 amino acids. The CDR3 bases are TGTGCCAGCTCAGAGAATACAGTAGGTGAGCAGTTCTTC. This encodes CASSENTVGEQFF.

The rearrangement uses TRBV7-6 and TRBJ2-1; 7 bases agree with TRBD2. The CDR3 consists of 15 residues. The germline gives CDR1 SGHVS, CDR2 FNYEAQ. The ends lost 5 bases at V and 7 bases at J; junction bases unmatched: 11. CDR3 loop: CASSAGREKGNEQFF. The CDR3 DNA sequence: TGTGCCAGCAGCGCGGGGCGGGAGAAGGGGAATGAGCAGTTCTTC.

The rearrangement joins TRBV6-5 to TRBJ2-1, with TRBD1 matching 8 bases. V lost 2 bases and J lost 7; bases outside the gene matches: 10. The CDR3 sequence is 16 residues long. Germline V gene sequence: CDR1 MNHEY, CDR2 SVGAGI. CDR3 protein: CASSYTPGQGENEQFF. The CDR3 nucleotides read TGTGCCAGCAGTTACACGCCAGGACAGGGCGAAAATGAGCAGTTCTTC.

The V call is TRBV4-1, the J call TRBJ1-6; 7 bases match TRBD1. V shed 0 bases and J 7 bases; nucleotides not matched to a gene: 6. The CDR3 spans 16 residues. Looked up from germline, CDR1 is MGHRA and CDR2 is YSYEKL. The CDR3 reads CASSQESNRGNSPLHF. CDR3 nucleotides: TGCGCCAGCAGCCAAGAGTCAAACAGGGGAAATTCACCCCTCCACTTT.

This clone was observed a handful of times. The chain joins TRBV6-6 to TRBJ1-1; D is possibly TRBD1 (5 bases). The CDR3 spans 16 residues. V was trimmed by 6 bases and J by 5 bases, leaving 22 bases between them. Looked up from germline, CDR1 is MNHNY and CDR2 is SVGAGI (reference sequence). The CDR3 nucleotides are TGTGCCAGCAGAAAGGATGGGGGAGGTACGGGAACTGAAGCTTTCTTT. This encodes CASRKDGGGTGTEAFF.

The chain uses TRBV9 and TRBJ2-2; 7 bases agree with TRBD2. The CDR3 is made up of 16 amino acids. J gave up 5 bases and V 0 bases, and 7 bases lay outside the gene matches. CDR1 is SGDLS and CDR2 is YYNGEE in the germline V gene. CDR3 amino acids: CASSVGSPLATGELFF. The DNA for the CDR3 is TGTGCCAGCAGCGTAGGTAGCCCACTAGCGACCGGGGAGCTGTTTTTT.

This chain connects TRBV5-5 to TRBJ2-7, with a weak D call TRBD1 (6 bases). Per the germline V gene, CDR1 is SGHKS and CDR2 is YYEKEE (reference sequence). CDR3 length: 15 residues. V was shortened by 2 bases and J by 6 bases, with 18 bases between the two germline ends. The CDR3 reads CASSFSRGGGGEQYF. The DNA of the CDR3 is TGTGCCAGCAGCTTCTCCAGGGGTGGGGGTGGCGAGCAGTACTTC.

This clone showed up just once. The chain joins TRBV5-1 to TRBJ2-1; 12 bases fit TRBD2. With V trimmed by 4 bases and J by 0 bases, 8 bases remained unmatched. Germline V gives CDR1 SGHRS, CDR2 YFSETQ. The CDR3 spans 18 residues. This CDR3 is CASSPGLAGSNSYNEQFF. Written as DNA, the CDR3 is TGCGCCAGCAGCCCGGGACTAGCGGGTTCCAACTCCTACAATGAGCAGTTCTTC.

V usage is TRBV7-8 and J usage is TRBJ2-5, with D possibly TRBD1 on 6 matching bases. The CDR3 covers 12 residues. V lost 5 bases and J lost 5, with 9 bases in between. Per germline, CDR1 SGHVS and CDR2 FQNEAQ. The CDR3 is CASSGTWETQYF. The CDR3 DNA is TGTGCCAGCAGCGGGACATGGGAGACCCAGTACTTC.

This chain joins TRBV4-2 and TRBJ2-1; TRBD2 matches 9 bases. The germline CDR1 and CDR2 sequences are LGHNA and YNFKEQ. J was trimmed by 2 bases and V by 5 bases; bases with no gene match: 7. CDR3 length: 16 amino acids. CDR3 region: CASSFPLAGTYNEQFF. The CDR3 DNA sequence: TGTGCCAGCAGCTTCCCCCTAGCGGGAACCTACAATGAGCAGTTCTTC.

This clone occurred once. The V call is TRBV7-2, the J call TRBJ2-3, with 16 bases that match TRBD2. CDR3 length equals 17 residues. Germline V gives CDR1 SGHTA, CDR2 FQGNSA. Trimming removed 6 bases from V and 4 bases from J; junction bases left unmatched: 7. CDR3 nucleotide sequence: TGTGCCAGCAGTAAGAGGGGACTAGCGGGAGGGTCAGATACGCAGTATTTT. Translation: CASSKRGLAGGSDTQYF.

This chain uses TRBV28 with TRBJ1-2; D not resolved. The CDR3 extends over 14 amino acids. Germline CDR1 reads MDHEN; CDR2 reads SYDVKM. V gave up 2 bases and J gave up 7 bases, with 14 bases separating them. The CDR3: CASSLAVALGGYTF. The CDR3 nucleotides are TGTGCCAGCAGTTTAGCGGTAGCGCTGGGTGGCTACACCTTC.

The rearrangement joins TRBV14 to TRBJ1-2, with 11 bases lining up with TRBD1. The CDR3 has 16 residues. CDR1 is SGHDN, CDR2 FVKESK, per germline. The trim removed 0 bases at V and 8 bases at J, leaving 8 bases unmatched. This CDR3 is CASSQEAGTGGRGYTF. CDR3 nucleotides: TGTGCCAGCAGCCAAGAAGCCGGGACAGGGGGAAGGGGCTACACCTTC.

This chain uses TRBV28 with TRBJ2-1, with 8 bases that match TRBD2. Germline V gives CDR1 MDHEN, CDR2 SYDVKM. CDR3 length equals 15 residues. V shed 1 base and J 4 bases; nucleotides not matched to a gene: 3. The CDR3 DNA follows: TGTGCCAGCAGTTTATCCGGGGGGGTATACAATGAGCAGTTCTTC. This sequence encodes CASSLSGGVYNEQFF.

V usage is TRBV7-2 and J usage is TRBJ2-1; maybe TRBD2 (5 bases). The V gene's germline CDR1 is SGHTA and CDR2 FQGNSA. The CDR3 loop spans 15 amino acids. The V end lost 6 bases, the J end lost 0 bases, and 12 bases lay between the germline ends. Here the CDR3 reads CASRQEVLSYNEQFF. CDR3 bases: TGTGCCAGCAGGCAGGAGGTCCTCTCCTACAATGAGCAGTTCTTC. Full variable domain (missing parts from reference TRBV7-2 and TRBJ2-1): GAGVSQSPSNKVTEKGKDVELRCDPISGHTALYWYRQSLGQGLEFLIYFQGNSAPDKSGLPSDRFSAERTGGSVSTLTIQRTQQEDSAVYLCASRQEVLSYNEQFFGPGTRLTVL.

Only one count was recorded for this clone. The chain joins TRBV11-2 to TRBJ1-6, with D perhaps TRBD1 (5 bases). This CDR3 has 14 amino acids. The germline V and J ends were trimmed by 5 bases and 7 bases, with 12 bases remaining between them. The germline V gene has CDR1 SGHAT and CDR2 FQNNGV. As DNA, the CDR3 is TGTGCCAGCAGCCCCCAGGACACAAATTCACCCCTCCACTTT. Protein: CASSPQDTNSPLHF. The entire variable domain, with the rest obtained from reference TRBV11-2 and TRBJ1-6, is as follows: EAGVAQSPRYKIIEKRQSVAFWCNPISGHATLYWYQQILGQGPKLLIQFQNNGVVDDSQLPKDRFSAERLKGVDSTLKIQPAKLEDSAVYLCASSPQDTNSPLHFGNGTRLTVT.

CDR3 amino acids: CASSLGLATQETQYF. The CDR3 bases are TGCGCCAGCAGCTTGGGATTAGCAACCCAAGAGACCCAGTACTTC. The chain is built from TRBV5-1 and TRBJ2-5; D gene unclear. Germline V gives CDR1 SGHRS, CDR2 YFSETQ. The V end was cut by 0 bases, the J end by 1 base, with 10 bases between. This CDR3 has 15 amino acids.

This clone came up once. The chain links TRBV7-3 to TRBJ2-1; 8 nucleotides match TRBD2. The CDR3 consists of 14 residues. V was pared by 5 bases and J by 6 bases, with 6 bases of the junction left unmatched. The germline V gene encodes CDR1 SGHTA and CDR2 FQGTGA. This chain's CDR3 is CASSRTSLTNEQFF. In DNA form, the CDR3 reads TGTGCCAGCAGCCGGACTAGCCTTACCAATGAGCAGTTCTTC. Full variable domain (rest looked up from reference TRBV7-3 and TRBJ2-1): GAGVSQTPSNKVTEKGKYVELRCDPISGHTALYWYRQSLGQGPEFLIYFQGTGAADDSGLPNDRFFAVRPEGSVSTLKIQRTERGDSAVYLCASSRTSLTNEQFFGPGTRLTVL.

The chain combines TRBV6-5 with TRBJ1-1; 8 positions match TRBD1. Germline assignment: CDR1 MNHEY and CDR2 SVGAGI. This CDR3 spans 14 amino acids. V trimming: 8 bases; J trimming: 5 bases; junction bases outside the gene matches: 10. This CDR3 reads CASSTGTGRTEAFF. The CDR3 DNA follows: TGTGCCAGCTCGACCGGGACAGGCCGAACTGAAGCTTTCTTT.

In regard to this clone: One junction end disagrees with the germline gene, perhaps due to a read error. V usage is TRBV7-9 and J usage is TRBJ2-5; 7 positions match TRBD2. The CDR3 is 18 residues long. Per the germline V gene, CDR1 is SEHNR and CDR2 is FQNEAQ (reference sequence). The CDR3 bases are TGTTCCAGCAGCTTTCCCGTCGGGGGGAAATACCTCCAAGAGACCCAGTACTTC. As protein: CSSSFPVGGKYLQETQYF.